This passage covers 7 T cell receptor beta chains from one sample sequenced in a study of T cell responses to AZD1222 COVID-19 vaccine. Profiling relied on immunoSEQ multiplex PCR, and the TCRdb table lists in-frame clones only, not all of them. The sample contains under 150,000 clones, almost 95% of which appear only once. This specimen was peripheral blood, taken 28 days after the second AZD1222 dose. Every receptor here comes from an adult who received the AZD1222 COVID-19 vaccine.

This clone was counted once. CDR3: CASSTNRKDYGYTF. CDR3 DNA: TGCGCCAGCAGCACTAACAGGAAGGACTATGGCTACACCTTC. The chain is built from TRBV5-1 and TRBJ1-2; a weak D match, TRBD1 (5 bases). With 4 bases removed from V and 3 bases from J, the gap between germline ends came to 13 bases. This CDR3 is built from 14 residues. Germline CDR1 SGHRS, CDR2 YFSETQ.

The rearrangement uses TRBV3-1 (or the pseudogene TRBV3-2) and TRBJ1-2; TRBD1 might be the D (6 bases). V was trimmed by 1 base and J by 2 bases, leaving 11 bases between them. The length of the CDR3 is 15 residues. CDR1 and CDR2 from the germline V gene are LGHDT and YNNKEL (reference sequence). CDR3 residues: CASSQGTVGNYGYTF. The CDR3 DNA reads TGTGCCAGCAGCCAAGGGACAGTCGGGAACTATGGCTACACCTTC.

The V gene is TRBV3-1 (or the pseudogene TRBV3-2), the J gene TRBJ1-2; the D gene is possibly TRBD1 (5 bases). Looked up from germline, CDR1 is LGHDT and CDR2 is YNNKEL (reference sequence). This CDR3 has 14 residues. Trimming took off 2 bases at V and 3 bases at J, with 10 bases between the two ends. The CDR3 sequence is CASSQPGLHYGYTF. In DNA, the CDR3 is TGTGCCAGCAGCCAACCGGGACTCCACTATGGCTACACCTTC.

V usage is TRBV28 and J usage is TRBJ1-1; TRBD1 matches at 7 bases. V trimming: 5 bases; J trimming: 10 bases; junction bases outside the gene matches: 10. This CDR3 is 13 amino acids long. Germline V lookup: CDR1 MDHEN, CDR2 SYDVKM. CDR3 in amino acids: CASSIDRDFGAFF. CDR3 sequence (DNA): TGTGCCAGCAGTATCGACAGGGATTTTGGAGCTTTCTTT.

This chain links TRBV2 with TRBJ1-1; D is undetermined. Germline V CDR1 and CDR2: SNHLY, FYNNEI. V was cut by 0 bases and J by 1 base, with 6 bases left in between. The CDR3 runs 14 residues. CDR3 nucleotides: TGTGCCAGCAGTGAAGCGTCAGAGAACACTGAAGCTTTCTTT. It encodes CASSEASENTEAFF.

This clone is classed as medium-sized (0.01 to 0.1%). The rearrangement links TRBV7-9 to TRBJ2-7, with unresolved D. CDR1 and CDR2 from the germline V gene are SEHNR and FQNEAQ (reference sequence). This CDR3 comprises 11 residues. The V end lost 3 bases, the J end lost 6 bases, and 6 bases lay between the germline ends. The CDR3: CASSLSREQYF. DNA for the CDR3: TGTGCCAGCAGCTTGTCGCGCGAGCAGTACTTC.

J is TRBJ2-3 and V is TRBV19; D unresolved. Germline lookup yields CDR1 LNHDA and CDR2 SQIVND (reference sequence). Between the trimmed V and J ends, which lost 10 bases and 2 bases, there was a span of 16 bases. The CDR3 has 14 residues. CDR3 in amino acids: CATTRRVSTDTQYF. Written as DNA, the CDR3 is TGTGCCACCACTCGTCGGGTCTCCACAGATACGCAGTATTTT. The full variable domain, rest sourced from reference TRBV19 and TRBJ2-3, is DGGITQSPKYLFRKEGQNVTLSCEQNLNHDAMYWYRQDPGQGLRLIYYSQIVNDFQKGDIAEGYSVSREKKESFPLTVTSAQKNPTAFYLCATTRRVSTDTQYFGPGTRLTVL.